These T cell receptor beta chains were read from a single sample in a study of blood T cell repertoires in COVID-19. The method was immunoSEQ multiplex PCR; TCRdb's version includes in-frame clones alone and lacks a portion of them. Altogether roughly 80,000 clones are present, around four fifths being singletons, with the ten largest covering 8.5% to 10%. Sample: peripheral blood. The receptor set was obtained from a human donor in a cohort sampled during active COVID-19. The CDR3 runs from the conserved cysteine through the conserved F or W. D genes are given only for firm matches. Expanded clones are given a class, and other clones once, few, many or no size at all.

>-|TRBV6-6|-|TRBJ1-4
TGTGCCAGCAGTTACGCGCCTGAAAAACTGTTTTTT
CASSYAPEKLFF
>-|TRBV5-5|-|TRBJ2-7
TGTGCCAGCAGCCCGGGCCTAGATCGGGACTACGAGCAGTACTTC
CASSPGLDRDYEQYF
>-|TRBV20-1|-|TRBJ2-7
TGCAGTGCTAGTCCCGGGACAACTATTGGGAACGAGCAGTACTTC
CSASPGTTIGNEQYF
>-|TRBV28|TRBD1|TRBJ2-5
TGTGCCAGCAGTTTAGGGACAGGGAAGACCCAGTACTTC
CASSLGTGKTQYF
>-|TRBV4-1|-|TRBJ2-2
TGCGCCAGCAGCCAAGGGCGCAGGATCAACACCGGGGAGCTGTTTTTT
CASSQGRRINTGELFF
>-|TRBV4-1|TRBD1|TRBJ1-3
TGCGCCAGCAGCCAGGAGCCCACAGGGGGCGCTGGCTCTGGAAACACCATATATTTT
CASSQEPTGGAGSGNTIYF
>-|TRBV2|TRBD1|TRBJ2-7
TGTGCCAGCAGTCCAGGGGGACAGGCCTTCTACGAGCAGTACTTC
CASSPGGQAFYEQYF
>-|TRBV21-1|-|TRBJ1-5
TGTGCCAGCCGTCGGGACAGGGGCAATCAGCCCCAGCATTTT
CASRRDRGNQPQHF
>-|TRBV5-4|-|TRBJ1-1
TGTGCCAGCAGCTTGGAGCCGGGGATAACTTTCTTT
CASSLEPGITFF
>few|TRBV6-6|TRBD1|TRBJ1-2
TGTGCCAGCAACGACCCGGGACAGGGGAAAACCTATGGCTACACCTTC
CASNDPGQGKTYGYTF
>few|TRBV20-1|-|TRBJ1-2
TGCAGTGCACAGGGCTACACCTTC
CSAQGYTF
>-|TRBV14|-|TRBJ2-7
TGTGCCAGCAGCCCCCGAACCCAGGGCGAGCAGTACTTC
CASSPRTQGEQYF
>-|TRBV29-1|-|TRBJ2-7
TGCAGCGTTTGCATGAGGCCTAACTCCTACGAGCAGTACTTC
CSVCMRPNSYEQYF
>-|TRBV28|-|TRBJ2-7
TGTGCCAGCGCCAGTCCCCCTGGTCGTGACGAGCAGTACTTC
CASASPPGRDEQYF
>-|TRBV29-1|-|TRBJ1-1
TGCAGCGTTGGGGGTCGGGAGGGCGCAATTAGGGCTTTCTTT
CSVGGREGAIRAFF
>-|TRBV7-9|-|TRBJ1-4
TGTGCCAGCAGCTTACCCACCCCGGCGGACGGAGGTAATGAAAAACTGTTTTTT
CASSLPTPADGGNEKLFF
>once|TRBV9|TRBD1|TRBJ2-1
TGTGCCAGCAGCGTACACGGACAGGTAACGGGCTTTGAGCAGTTCTTC
CASSVHGQVTGFEQFF
>-|TRBV7-2|TRBD2|TRBJ2-2
TGTGCCAGCAGGCTACAGTTAGCGGGGGGGCACACCGGGGAGCTGTTTTTT
CASRLQLAGGHTGELFF
>-|TRBV27|TRBD1|TRBJ2-7
TGTGCCAGCAGTTGGACAGGGCCTTCCTACGAGCAGTACTTC
CASSWTGPSYEQYF
>-|TRBV7-9|-|TRBJ1-4
TGTGCCAGCAGCTTAGCCCACAGAGCAACTAATGAAAAACTGTTTTTT
CASSLAHRATNEKLFF
>-|TRBV18|TRBD2|TRBJ2-7
TGTGCCAGCTCTCTAGCGGGGGGGCTCTACGAGCAGTACTTC
CASSLAGGLYEQYF
>few|TRBV7-9|-|TRBJ1-6
TGTGCCAGCAGCTTAAACGATAGATCACCCCTCCACTTT
CASSLNDRSPLHF